The rows below give T cell receptor beta chains drawn from one sample of a study of T cell responses to AZD1222 COVID-19 vaccine. Sequencing used immunoSEQ multiplex PCR; TCRdb keeps in-frame clones, though not all of them. The table includes about 200,000 clones, 94% detected once. This specimen was peripheral blood, taken 28 days after the second dose of the MenACWY control vaccine. These receptors came from an adult who received the MenACWY meningococcal vaccine as a control. Both conserved end residues are part of each CDR3. The order of the fields is clone size, J gene, D gene, V gene, CDR3 protein, CDR3 DNA. The D gene is left open where the match is weak. Some rows have no size entry. The others give once, few or many, or a class for an expanded clone.

clone size: few
J gene: TRBJ1-2
D gene: -
V gene: TRBV7-8
CDR3 protein: CASSARDKNYGYTF
CDR3 DNA: TGTGCCAGCAGCGCTCGGGACAAGAACTATGGCTACACCTTC

clone size: -
J gene: TRBJ2-2
D gene: -
V gene: TRBV11-3
CDR3 protein: CASSLKGTTHTGELFF
CDR3 DNA: TGTGCCAGCAGCTTAAAGGGGACGACTCACACCGGGGAGCTGTTTTTT

clone size: -
J gene: TRBJ2-7
D gene: TRBD1
V gene: TRBV7-9
CDR3 protein: CASSSSRDRGYEQYF
CDR3 DNA: TGTGCCAGCAGCTCTAGCAGAGACAGGGGCTACGAGCAGTACTTC

clone size: -
J gene: TRBJ2-1
D gene: -
V gene: TRBV10-3
CDR3 protein: CAISEHQGGAYNEQFF
CDR3 DNA: TGTGCCATCAGTGAGCACCAAGGCGGAGCCTACAATGAGCAGTTCTTC

clone size: -
J gene: TRBJ1-1
D gene: -
V gene: TRBV2
CDR3 protein: CASRGRTENTEAFF
CDR3 DNA: TGTGCCAGCAGGGGCCGGACAGAGAACACTGAAGCTTTCTTT

clone size: -
J gene: TRBJ2-7
D gene: TRBD2
V gene: TRBV27
CDR3 protein: CASRTSGSGQYF
CDR3 DNA: TGTGCCAGCAGGACTAGCGGATCGGGTCAGTACTTC

clone size: -
J gene: TRBJ1-6
D gene: -
V gene: TRBV6-2/TRBV6-3
CDR3 protein: CASSYSNQSSYNSPLHF
CDR3 DNA: TGTGCCAGCAGTTACTCGAATCAGAGCTCCTATAATTCACCCCTCCACTTT

clone size: -
J gene: TRBJ2-5
D gene: -
V gene: TRBV14
CDR3 protein: CASSRDQETQYF
CDR3 DNA: TGTGCCAGCAGCCGGGACCAAGAGACCCAGTACTTC

clone size: -
J gene: TRBJ1-6
D gene: -
V gene: TRBV4-2
CDR3 protein: CASSQDRAQANSPLHF
CDR3 DNA: TGTGCCAGCAGCCAAGATCGAGCGCAGGCAAATTCACCCCTCCACTTT

clone size: -
J gene: TRBJ1-6
D gene: TRBD1
V gene: TRBV6-5
CDR3 protein: CASSGTGLSPLHF
CDR3 DNA: TGTGCCAGCAGCGGGACAGGGCTATCACCCCTCCACTTT